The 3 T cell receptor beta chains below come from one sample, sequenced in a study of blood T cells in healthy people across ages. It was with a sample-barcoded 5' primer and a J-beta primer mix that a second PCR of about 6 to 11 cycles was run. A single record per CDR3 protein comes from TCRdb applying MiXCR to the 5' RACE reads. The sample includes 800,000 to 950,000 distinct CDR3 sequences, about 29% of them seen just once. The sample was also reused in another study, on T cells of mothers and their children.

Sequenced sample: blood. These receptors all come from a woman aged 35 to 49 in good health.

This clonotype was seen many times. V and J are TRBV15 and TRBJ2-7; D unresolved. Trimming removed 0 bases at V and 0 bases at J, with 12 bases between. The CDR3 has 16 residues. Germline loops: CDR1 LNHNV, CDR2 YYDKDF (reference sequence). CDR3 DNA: TGTGCCACCAGCAGAGATCTGGCCCTAAGCTCCTACGAGCAGTACTTC. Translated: CATSRDLALSSYEQYF.

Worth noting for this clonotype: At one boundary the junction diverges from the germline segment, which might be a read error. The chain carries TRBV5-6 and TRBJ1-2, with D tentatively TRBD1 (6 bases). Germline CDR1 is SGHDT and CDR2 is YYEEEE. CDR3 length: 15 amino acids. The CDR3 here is CAGSSWSGQNYGYTF. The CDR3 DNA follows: TGTGCCGGCAGCTCGTGGTCCGGACAGAACTATGGCTACACCTTC. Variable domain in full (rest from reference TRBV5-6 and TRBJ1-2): DAGVTQSPTHLIKTRGQQVTLRCSPKSGHDTVSWYQQALGQGPQFIFQYYEEEERQRGNFPDRFSGHQFPNYSSELNVNALLLGDSALYLCAGSSWSGQNYGYTFGSGTRLTVV.

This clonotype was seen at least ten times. The CDR3 bases are TGTGCCAGCAGTCTGGAGCTGAACACCGGGGAGCTGTTTTTT. Residues: CASSLELNTGELFF. The chain links TRBV27 to TRBJ2-2; D unresolved. The length of the CDR3 is 14 residues. Germline lookup yields CDR1 MNHEY and CDR2 SMNVEV (reference sequence). V lost 5 bases and J 1 base, leaving 8 bases between the germline ends.